This T cell receptor (beta chain) was identified during a study of shared clonotypes between healthy human individuals. Study summary: Aged between 18 and 49, the donors were two women and three men. CD4 naive and CD4 memory each took three plates per donor, while CD8 naive took two and CD8 memory one. Study-wide results and caveats: Unshared clonotypes carried lower generation probabilities than those common to all four donors. Sample collection involved blood only; tissue repertoires are likely different.

On this clone itself: Its target is unknown.

The method was immunoSEQ multiplex PCR; TCRdb's version includes in-frame clones alone and lacks a portion of them. This repertoire shows about 710,000 clones, 60% to 75% found once; its top ten account for 1.5% to 2%. Specimen: memory CD4+ T cells sorted from blood. Subset specified: CD45RA-negative fraction. The TCR comes from a young woman in good health.

This CDR3 is CASSQGSNTEAFF. In DNA form, the CDR3 reads TGCGCCAGCAGTCAGGGGTCGAACACTGAAGCTTTCTTT. The rearrangement links TRBV5-1 to TRBJ1-1, with a possible D match to TRBD1 (6 bases). This CDR3 is built from 13 residues. Germline CDR1 SGHRS, CDR2 YFSETQ. Trimming pared 5 bases from V and 1 base from J, leaving 9 bases between.